Sequencing of this TCR beta chain was carried out in a study of shared clonotypes between healthy human individuals. Findings and limits, study-wide: At large depth, rarefaction still showed sorted-subset sequencing to be incomplete.

The length of the CDR3 is 14 residues. V lost 4 bases to trimming and J lost 4 bases, with 13 bases between them. The germline CDR1 and CDR2 sequences are KGHSH and LQKENI. As concerns this clone: Its specificity is not known.

Method: immunoSEQ multiplex PCR; TCRdb's copy keeps in-frame clones and lacks some. This sample has millions of clones, with just over 90% found just once. The chain couples TRBV18 to TRBJ1-1, with D possibly being TRBD1 (5 bases). The sample comprised naive CD4+ T cells from PBMCs. This sample's subset: CD45RA+ positively selected. This receptor was identified in a man between 18 and 35 years old in good health. Some clones in this sample may be carry-over from other donors' samples. The DNA for the CDR3 is TGTGCCAGCTCACTTTCCAGGGAGGGCACTGAAGCTTTCTTT. Encoded protein: CASSLSREGTEAFF.